The rows below give T cell receptor beta chains drawn from one sample of a study of Graves' ophthalmopathy and Graves' hyperthyroidism. Via MiXCR, TCRdb re-called the multiplex PCR reads, giving one row per CDR3 protein. The profile shows about 1.1 million distinct CDR3 sequences, about two fifths of them singletons. Sequencing was done on a sample of peripheral blood or thyroid tissue (not recorded which). These receptors came from an adult man with Graves' hyperthyroidism. Both conserved end residues are part of each CDR3. D genes are given only for firm matches. The size field is filled for only some rows; it gives once, few, many or a size class.

D gene	V gene	clone size	CDR3 length	J gene	CDR3 DNA	CDR3 protein
NA	TRBV12-3/TRBV12-4	NA	13	TRBJ2-5	TGTGCCAGCGCGTCCGGAAGGGGAGAGACCCAGTACTTC	CASASGRGETQYF
NA	TRBV20-1	few	13	TRBJ1-1	TGCAGTGCTGTGGACAGAATTAACACTGAAGCTTTCTTT	CSAVDRINTEAFF
NA	TRBV19	NA	16	TRBJ1-1	TGTGCCAGTAGTCCTTATTTTCAGACAGCGAACACTGAAGCTTTCTTT	CASSPYFQTANTEAFF
TRBD1	TRBV10-3	many	14	TRBJ1-2	TGTGCCATCAGCTTAGGACAGGGGGCACATGGCTACACCTTC	CAISLGQGAHGYTF
TRBD1	TRBV24-1	NA	18	TRBJ2-7	TGTGCCACCAGTGAACGCCGGGACAGGGGGGGCCGCTTATACGAGCAGTACTTC	CATSERRDRGGRLYEQYF
NA	TRBV12-5	NA	14	TRBJ1-1	TGTGCTAGTGGTTCCTCCGGGAGGGACACTGAAGCTTTCTTT	CASGSSGRDTEAFF
NA	TRBV2	NA	14	TRBJ1-5	TGTGCCAGCAGCAGGGTAGGGGCTAATCAGCCCCAGCATTTT	CASSRVGANQPQHF
NA	TRBV30	few	12	TRBJ1-5	TGTGCCTGGAGTGTACTGGGGCAGCCCCAGCATTTT	CAWSVLGQPQHF
TRBD1	TRBV20-1	many	14	TRBJ1-1	TGCAGTGCTAGAGAGGGCTCAGGGGGCACTGAAGCTTTCTTT	CSAREGSGGTEAFF
NA	TRBV20-1	many	13	TRBJ1-1	TGCAGTGCTCGTCAGGCCCTGGGCGCTGAAGCTTTCTTT	CSARQALGAEAFF
NA	TRBV4-3	many	14	TRBJ2-5	TGCGCCAGCAGCCAAGACAGGGGAATAGAGACCCAGTACTTC	CASSQDRGIETQYF
NA	TRBV6-5	many	13	TRBJ1-1	TGTGCCAGCAGGCTATCGACAGGACCTCAGGCTTTCTTT	CASRLSTGPQAFF
TRBD2	TRBV29-1	NA	15	TRBJ2-7	TGCAGCGTCCGCGGGCTAGCGGGACCATCGGTCGAGCAGTACTTC	CSVRGLAGPSVEQYF
TRBD1	TRBV12-3/TRBV12-4	NA	15	TRBJ1-4	TGTGCCAGCAGTAACGACAGGGAGGAAAATGAAAAACTGTTTTTT	CASSNDREENEKLFF
NA	TRBV28	NA	14	TRBJ1-2	TGTGCCAGCAGTTCCAGCCTCCATAACTATGGCTACACCTTC	CASSSSLHNYGYTF
NA	TRBV10-3	NA	15	TRBJ1-2	TGTGCCATCAGTGAGTCGCCGGCGCGCCCTTTGGAAGACACCTTC	CAISESPARPLEDTF
NA	TRBV20-1	many	16	TRBJ1-5	TGCAGTGCTAGTAGCGCAGAGTTACATAGCAATCAGCCCCAGCATTTT	CSASSAELHSNQPQHF
TRBD2	TRBV7-6	many	15	TRBJ2-6	TGTGCCGTTCGCAGCGGGGGCTCTGGGGCCAACGTCCTGACTTTC	CAVRSGGSGANVLTF
NA	TRBV10-2	many	16	TRBJ1-2	TGCGCCAGCAGTCCGTCTAGATTGGGGCAGGGTAACGGCTACACCTTC	CASSPSRLGQGNGYTF
NA	TRBV7-8	few	12	TRBJ2-5	TGTGCCAGCACCTCTTTCGGAGAGACCCAGTACTTC	CASTSFGETQYF
NA	TRBV5-6	NA	9	TRBJ1-4	TGTGCCAGCAGTCGGGACCGGCCTTTT	CASSRDRPF
NA	TRBV7-8	once	14	TRBJ2-3	TGTGCCAGCAGCCCCTCCCTGGGCACAGATACGCAGTATTTT	CASSPSLGTDTQYF
TRBD1	TRBV5-1	NA	17	TRBJ2-7	TGCGCCAGCAGCCTCGAACCACAGGGGACAGCCATTTACGAGCAGTACTTC	CASSLEPQGTAIYEQYF
NA	TRBV25-1	many	13	TRBJ2-7	TGTGCCAGCATCGGGGACACGTCCTACGAGCAGTACTTC	CASIGDTSYEQYF
NA	TRBV10-3	many	16	TRBJ2-7	TGTGCCATCAGTGGCAATTACAGGGTTTCGGACTACGAGCAGTACTTC	CAISGNYRVSDYEQYF
NA	TRBV29-1	NA	12	TRBJ1-1	TGCAGAGATCGGGACTTCGAGGCGGAAGCTTTCTTT	CRDRDFEAEAFF
TRBD1	TRBV7-3	NA	15	TRBJ1-5	TGTGCCAGCAGCAGGGGACAGGGGGGACCAGAGACCCAGCATTTT	CASSRGQGGPETQHF
TRBD1	TRBV5-1	NA	18	TRBJ1-1	TGCGCCAGCAGCCAGCAGCCGGGACAGGGTCGTTTGAACACTGAAGCTTTCTTT	CASSQQPGQGRLNTEAFF
NA	TRBV28	NA	15	TRBJ2-5	TGTGCCAGCAGTTTATGGTCTGGGGGGCCTGAGACCCAGTACTTC	CASSLWSGGPETQYF
TRBD1	TRBV5-5	once	16	TRBJ2-5	TGCGCCAGCAGCTCATACCGGGACAGGGGGCTTGAGACCCAGTACTTC	CASSSYRDRGLETQYF
NA	TRBV7-8	few	14	TRBJ1-2	TGTGCCAGCAGCTTATTGCGGACAGACTATGGCTACACCTTC	CASSLLRTDYGYTF
NA	TRBV7-2	NA	14	TRBJ1-2	TGTGCCAGCAGCCCCGGGTCAGGCAACTATGGCTACACCTTC	CASSPGSGNYGYTF
NA	TRBV25-1	once	13	TRBJ1-2	TGTGCCAGCAGGGGTCTTGGGAGTCATGGCTACACCTTC	CASRGLGSHGYTF
NA	TRBV12-3/TRBV12-4	NA	12	TRBJ1-1	TGTGCCAGCAGTTGGTTGGCCACTGAAGCTTTCTTT	CASSWLATEAFF
NA	TRBV27	NA	15	TRBJ1-4	TGTGCCAGCAGTCCCCCCCAGGGCAATAGCGGAAAACTGTTTTTT	CASSPPQGNSGKLFF
TRBD2	TRBV25-1	many	19	TRBJ2-2	TGTGCCAGCAGAGGACTAGCGGGAGATATCGACTCGAACACCGGGGAGCTGTTTTTT	CASRGLAGDIDSNTGELFF
TRBD1	TRBV14	NA	16	TRBJ2-2	TGTGCCAGCAGCCAAGGATCGACAGGGGCCACCGGGGAGCTGTTTTTT	CASSQGSTGATGELFF
NA	TRBV6-6	few	14	TRBJ2-7	TGTGCCAGCAGTTACTCGTACGGTTACTACGAGCAGTACTTC	CASSYSYGYYEQYF
NA	TRBV2	NA	12	TRBJ1-5	TGTGCCAGCGCGGCTAACCAAGAGACCCAGCATTTT	CASAANQETQHF
NA	TRBV30	few	15	TRBJ1-1	TGTGCCTCGAACCGAGGTAGCAGTGAGAACACTGAAGCTTTCTTT	CASNRGSSENTEAFF
NA	TRBV29-1	NA	13	TRBJ2-7	TGCAGCGGAGCCTCGGCGGAAGGGTACGAGCAGTACTTC	CSGASAEGYEQYF
NA	TRBV25-1	many	13	TRBJ2-6	TGTGCCAGCAGTCCGGGGGGGGCCAACGTCCTGACTTTC	CASSPGGANVLTF
TRBD2	TRBV12-3/TRBV12-4	NA	17	TRBJ2-7	TGTGCCAGCAGTTCCCGGGAGGAACCCCGTGGGGCCTACGAGCAGTACTTC	CASSSREEPRGAYEQYF
TRBD2	TRBV7-8	NA	17	TRBJ2-5	TGTGCCAGCAGCAAACCTCCTGCTAGCGGGAGACAAGAGACCCAGTACTTC	CASSKPPASGRQETQYF
TRBD1	TRBV19	many	16	TRBJ1-5	TGTGCCAGTAGTATTCGTGGGACAGGGGGAAATCAGCCCCAGCATTTT	CASSIRGTGGNQPQHF